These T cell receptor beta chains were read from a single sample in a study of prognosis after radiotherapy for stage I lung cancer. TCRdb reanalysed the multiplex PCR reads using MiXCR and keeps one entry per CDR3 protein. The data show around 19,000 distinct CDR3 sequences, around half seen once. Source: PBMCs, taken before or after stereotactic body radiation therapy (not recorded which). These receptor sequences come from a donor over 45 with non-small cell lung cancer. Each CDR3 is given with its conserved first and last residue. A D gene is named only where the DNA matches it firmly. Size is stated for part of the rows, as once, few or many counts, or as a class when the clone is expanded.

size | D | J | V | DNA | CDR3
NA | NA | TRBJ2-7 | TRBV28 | TGTGCCAGCAGTTCAGAGGGATGGCCGGCCTACGAGCAGTACTTC | CASSSEGWPAYEQYF
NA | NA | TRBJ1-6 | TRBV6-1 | TGTGCCAGCAGTACCGGGTGGGATTCACCCCTCCACTTT | CASSTGWDSPLHF
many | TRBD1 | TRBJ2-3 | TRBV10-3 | TGTGCCATCAGTGGCCGGGACAGGGGGACAGATACGCAGTATTTT | CAISGRDRGTDTQYF
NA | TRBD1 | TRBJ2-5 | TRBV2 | TGTGCCAGCAGTGAATCCCTCGGTCAGGGACAGACCCATTACTTC | CASSESLGQGQTHYF
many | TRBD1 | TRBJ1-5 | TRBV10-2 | TGCGCCAGCAGGGTACAGGGGTGGAATCAGCCCCAGCATTTT | CASRVQGWNQPQHF
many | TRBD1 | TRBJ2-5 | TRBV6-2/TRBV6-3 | TGTGCCAGCAGTCCCACCACAGGGGGTTCTCAAGAGACCCAGTACTTC | CASSPTTGGSQETQYF
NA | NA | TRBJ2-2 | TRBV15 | TGTGCCACCAGCAGAGTAGGTGGACATGGGGCTTTTACCGGGGATCTGTTTTTT | CATSRVGGHGAFTGDLFF
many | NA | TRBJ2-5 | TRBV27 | TGTGCCAGCAGTCTGTACCAAGAGACCCAGTACTTC | CASSLYQETQYF
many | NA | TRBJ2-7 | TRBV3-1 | TGTGCCAGCAGCCGGCCATCCCTTGGTTCCTACGAGCAGTACTTC | CASSRPSLGSYEQYF
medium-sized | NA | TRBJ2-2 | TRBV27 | TGTGCCAGCAGTTTATATTCAGGACCCAACACCGGGGAGCTGTTTTTT | CASSLYSGPNTGELFF
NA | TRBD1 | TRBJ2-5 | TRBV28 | TGTGCCAGCAGTGGACAGGGGGGGGCCAAAGAGACCAAGTACTTC | CASSGQGGAKETKYF
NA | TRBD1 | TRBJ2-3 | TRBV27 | TGTGCCAGCAGTCGCGACAGGGGACGGGGCGCAGATACGCTGTATTTT | CASSRDRGRGADTLYF
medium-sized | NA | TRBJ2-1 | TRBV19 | TGTGCCAGTAGGTGGGGCTCCAATGAGCAGTTCTTC | CASRWGSNEQFF
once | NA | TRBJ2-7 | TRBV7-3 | TGTGCCAGCAGCTCAGATGCCGCGGGGGAGCAGTACTTC | CASSSDAAGEQYF
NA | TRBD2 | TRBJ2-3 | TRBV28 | TGTGCCAGCAGCCCATTGGCGGGAGGGCCGGTAGATACGCAGTATTTT | CASSPLAGGPVDTQYF
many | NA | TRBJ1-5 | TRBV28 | TGTGCCAGCAGTCTCCTAGGGGATCAGCCCCAGCATTTT | CASSLLGDQPQHF
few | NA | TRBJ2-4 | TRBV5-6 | TGTGCCAGCAGCCTCTGGGACACAAAAAACATTCAGTACTTC | CASSLWDTKNIQYF
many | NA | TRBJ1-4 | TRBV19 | TGTGCCAGTAGTAGAAAGGGGGGGACTAATGAAAAACTGTTTTTT | CASSRKGGTNEKLFF
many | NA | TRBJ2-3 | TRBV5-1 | TGCGCCAGCAGGGATAGCAGTCCCACAACTAGCACAGATACGCAGTATTTT | CASRDSSPTTSTDTQYF
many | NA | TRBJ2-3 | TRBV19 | TGTGCCAGTAGTCCTCGGGACACGAGCACAGATACGCAGTATTTT | CASSPRDTSTDTQYF
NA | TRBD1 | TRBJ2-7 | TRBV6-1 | TGTGCCAGCGCGGACAGGGTTAACCACGAGCAGTACTTC | CASADRVNHEQYF
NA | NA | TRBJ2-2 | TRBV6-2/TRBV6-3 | TGTGCCAGCAGTGAAGAGGCGGGGTGGAACACCGGGGAGCTGTTTTTT | CASSEEAGWNTGELFF
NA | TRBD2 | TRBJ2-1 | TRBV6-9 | TGTGCCAGCAGTTACATATGGACTAGCGGGAGGTCCAGAAATGAGCAGTTCTTC | CASSYIWTSGRSRNEQFF